The 5 T cell receptor beta chains below all came from one sample that was sequenced in a study of blood T cells in healthy people across ages. A J-beta primer mix and a sample-barcoded 5' primer were used in a second PCR of roughly 7 to 12 cycles. TCRdb passed the 5' RACE reads through MiXCR, listing each CDR3 protein once. The sample yields approximately 670,000 distinct CDR3 sequences, around two fifths seen once. The sample comprised blood. These receptors all stem from a man older than 75 in good health.

The V call is TRBV19, the J call TRBJ2-3, with a weak D call TRBD1 (6 bases). This CDR3 has 16 residues. V lost 2 bases and J 4 bases, leaving 16 bases between the germline ends. Germline values: CDR1 LNHDA, CDR2 SQIVND (reference sequence). As DNA, the CDR3 is TGTGCCAGTAGTATATTAGGACAGAGAAATTCAGATACGCAGTATTTT. Its protein product is CASSILGQRNSDTQYF.

This clonotype has a handful of counts. The J gene is TRBJ2-7, the V gene TRBV20-1, with TRBD1 matching 7 bases. Germline CDR1 reads DFQATT; CDR2 reads SNEGSKA (reference sequence). V dropped 3 bases and J dropped 2; count of bases not matched to a gene: 4. The length of the CDR3 is 13 residues. CDR3 region: CSARTGQPYEQYF. The CDR3 region has the DNA TGCAGTGCTAGGACAGGGCAACCCTACGAGCAGTACTTC.

The J gene is TRBJ2-1, the V gene TRBV20-1; D is perhaps TRBD2 (7 bases). CDR1 and CDR2 from the germline V gene are DFQATT and SNEGSKA (reference sequence). V was clipped by 5 bases and J by 5 bases, with 25 bases between them. This CDR3 has 17 residues. CDR3 coding DNA: TGCAGTGCTGGAAACTCTTACGGGAGAGGGGGGGACAATGAGCAGTTCTTC. It yields the protein CSAGNSYGRGGDNEQFF.

The chain couples TRBV29-1 to TRBJ2-2; D remains unclear. Germline V gene sequence: CDR1 SQVTM, CDR2 ANQGSEA. The V end lost 6 bases, the J end lost 3 bases, and 11 bases lay between the germline ends. The CDR3 totals 13 residues. CDR3 in DNA: TGCAGCGTCCATCGGGTTGACACCGGGGAGCTGTTTTTT. Its protein product is CSVHRVDTGELFF.

This rearrangement joins TRBV7-9 to TRBJ2-2, with D perhaps TRBD2 (6 bases). V was pared by 2 bases and J by 5 bases, with 15 bases between. The CDR3 totals 16 residues. The germline V gene has CDR1 SEHNR and CDR2 FQNEAQ (reference sequence). The CDR3 region is CASSLFGAGSTGELFF. The CDR3 region has the DNA TGTGCCAGCAGCTTATTCGGCGCGGGGAGTACCGGGGAGCTGTTTTTT. The full variable domain, with the rest looked up from reference TRBV7-9 and TRBJ2-2, is DTGVSQNPRHKITKRGQNVTFRCDPISEHNRLYWYRQTLGQGPEFLTYFQNEAQLEKSRLLSDRFSAERPKGSFSTLEIQRTEQGDSAMYLCASSLFGAGSTGELFFGEGSRLTVL.